This T cell receptor beta chain was captured in a study of blood T cell repertoires in COVID-19. Background on the study: Sites across the United States, Italy and Spain contributed samples from acute and convalescent COVID-19.

Generated by immunoSEQ multiplex PCR, the TCRdb table keeps only in-frame clones and is missing some. This sample has 150,000 to 200,000 clones, with 70% to 90% found just once. Trimming left V 5 bases short and J 3 bases short, with 14 bases between. The CDR3 consists of 14 residues. The germline CDR1 and CDR2 sequences are SGHRS and YFSETQ. The sequencing input was PBMCs or T cells enriched from blood (not recorded which). This rearrangement joins TRBV5-1 to TRBJ1-2, with D possibly TRBD1 on 6 matching bases. This TCR came from a woman between 35 and 50 years old in a cohort exposed to, infected with or recovered from COVID-19 (not recorded which). The chain's CDR3 is CASSAGGLDYGYTF. The CDR3 DNA reads as TGCGCCAGCAGTGCTGGGGGCCTGGACTATGGCTACACCTTC.